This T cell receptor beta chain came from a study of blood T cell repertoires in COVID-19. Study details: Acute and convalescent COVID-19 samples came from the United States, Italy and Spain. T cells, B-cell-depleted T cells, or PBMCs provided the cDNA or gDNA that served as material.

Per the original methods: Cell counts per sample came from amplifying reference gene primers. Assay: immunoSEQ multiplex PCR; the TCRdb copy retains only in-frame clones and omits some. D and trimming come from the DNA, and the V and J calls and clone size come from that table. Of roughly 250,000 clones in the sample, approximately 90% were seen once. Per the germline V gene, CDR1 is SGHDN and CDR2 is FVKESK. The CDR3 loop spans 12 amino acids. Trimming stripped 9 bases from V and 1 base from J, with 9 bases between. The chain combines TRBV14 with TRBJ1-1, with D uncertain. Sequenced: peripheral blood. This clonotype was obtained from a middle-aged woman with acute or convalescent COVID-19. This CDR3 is CASSVGNTEAFF. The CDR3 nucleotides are TGTGCCAGTTCGGTCGGGAACACTGAAGCTTTCTTT.